In this sample, the clone carrying this T cell receptor (beta chain) turned up a few times. Its antigen is unknown. Until they underwent thyroid surgery, no patient had received any treatment. In the authors' methods: Clinicopathological groups differed in CDR3, with these differences serving to build a distant-metastasis classifier for papillary thyroid cancer. TCRdb re-called the PCR reads through MiXCR. TCRdb assigned the V and J calls; the authors' analysis was not used. Of 25,000 to 30,000 clones in the sample, roughly 3.5% were seen once. The data were taken from a study of metastatic and nonmetastatic thyroid tumors. Study context: The comparison covered peripheral blood and tumor or nodule tissue in malignant and benign thyroid patients.

Study results and caveats: According to reports, the diversity of TCR beta was significantly higher in malignant thyroid tumors than in benign nodules, and this held in both blood and tumor samples.

Sequencing input: blood. This sequence was found in a male donor with papillary thyroid cancer or a benign thyroid nodule (not recorded which). Some clones in this sample may be carry-over from other donors' samples.

CDR3 sequence (DNA): TGTGCCAGTAGTATGAACGCGGGACGGTTATATACGCAGTATTTT. Translation: CASSMNAGRLYTQYF. The V gene is TRBV19, the J gene TRBJ2-3; weak D call: TRBD2 (6 bases). Trimming took 3 bases from V and 7 from J, leaving 17 bases between them. This CDR3 is built from 15 residues. CDR1 and CDR2 (germline): LNHDA, SQIVND (reference sequence).